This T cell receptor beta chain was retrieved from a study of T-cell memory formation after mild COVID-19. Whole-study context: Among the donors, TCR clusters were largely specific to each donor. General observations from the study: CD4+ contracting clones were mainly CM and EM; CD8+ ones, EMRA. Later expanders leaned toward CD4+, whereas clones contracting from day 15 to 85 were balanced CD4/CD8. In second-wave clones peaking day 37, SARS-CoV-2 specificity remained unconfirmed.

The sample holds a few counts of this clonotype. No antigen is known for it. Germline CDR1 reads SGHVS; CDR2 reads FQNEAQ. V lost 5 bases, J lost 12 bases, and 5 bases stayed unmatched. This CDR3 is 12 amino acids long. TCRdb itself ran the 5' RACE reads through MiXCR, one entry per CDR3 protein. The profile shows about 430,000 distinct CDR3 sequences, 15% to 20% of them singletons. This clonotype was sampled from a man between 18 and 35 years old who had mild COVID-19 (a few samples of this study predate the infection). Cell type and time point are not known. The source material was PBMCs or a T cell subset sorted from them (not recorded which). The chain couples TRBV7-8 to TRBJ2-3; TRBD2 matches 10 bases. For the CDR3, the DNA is TGTGCCAGCAGCCCAGGACTAGCGGCCCAGTATTTT. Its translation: CASSPGLAAQYF.